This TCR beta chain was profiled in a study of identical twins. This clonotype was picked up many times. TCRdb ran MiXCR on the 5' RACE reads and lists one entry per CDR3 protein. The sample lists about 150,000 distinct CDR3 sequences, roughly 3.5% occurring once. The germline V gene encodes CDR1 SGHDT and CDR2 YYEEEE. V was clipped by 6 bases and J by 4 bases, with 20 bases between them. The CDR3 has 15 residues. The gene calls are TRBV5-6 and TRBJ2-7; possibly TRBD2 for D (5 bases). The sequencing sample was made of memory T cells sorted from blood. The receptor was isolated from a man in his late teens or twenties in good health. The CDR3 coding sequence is TGTGCCAGCACCCTTGGGGAGTTGGGTAAATACGAGCAGTACTTC. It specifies CASTLGELGKYEQYF.